This T cell receptor (beta chain) was captured by sequencing in a study of cytomegalovirus exposure and HLA in healthy donors. This clone was observed a single time. Its antigen is unidentified. Study outcomes and limitations: Further analysis, carried out later, found HLA-associated TCR beta chains more clonally expanded than equally common other chains.

Use of 60 Vbeta and 13 Jbeta primers characterized the PCR. The data were produced by immunoSEQ multiplex PCR, yet TCRdb's version contains in-frame clones alone and is incomplete. The repertoire holds about 140,000 clones, with over 60% as singletons. CDR1 is WNHNN and CDR2 is SYGVQD in the germline V gene (reference sequence). The CDR3 is made up of 15 amino acids. After removal of 6 bases from V and 8 bases from J, the junction contained 9 bases not matched to a gene. This TCR was sampled from a female donor in good health and CMV-seronegative. Material for sequencing was PBMCs. The V and J genes are TRBV10-1 and TRBJ2-1; 11 bases map to TRBD2. The CDR3 DNA reads as TGCGCCAGCAGCACCATAGCGGGGGGGCTAGATGAGCAGTTCTTC. This gives the protein CASSTIAGGLDEQFF.